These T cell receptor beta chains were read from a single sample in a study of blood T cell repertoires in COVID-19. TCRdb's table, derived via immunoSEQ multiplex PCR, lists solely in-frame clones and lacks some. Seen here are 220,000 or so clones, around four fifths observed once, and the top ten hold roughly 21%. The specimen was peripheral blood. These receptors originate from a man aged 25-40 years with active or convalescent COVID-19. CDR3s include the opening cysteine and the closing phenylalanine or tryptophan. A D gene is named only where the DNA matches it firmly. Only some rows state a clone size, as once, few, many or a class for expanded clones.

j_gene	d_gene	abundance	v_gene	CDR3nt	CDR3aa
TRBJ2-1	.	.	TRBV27	TGTGCCAGCAGTTTATCGGAGGGGAGTGCCTACAATGAGCAGTTCTTC	CASSLSEGSAYNEQFF
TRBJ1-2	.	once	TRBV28	TGTGCCAGCAGTTCCACAGGGAAAGCTAACTATGGCTACACCTTC	CASSSTGKANYGYTF
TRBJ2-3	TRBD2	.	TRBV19	TGTGCCAGTAGTAACCAGCGGGGGGGGACAGATACGCAGTATTTT	CASSNQRGGTDTQYF
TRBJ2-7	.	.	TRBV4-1	TGCGCCAGCAGCCAACGCAGGTCCTACGAGCAGTACTTC	CASSQRRSYEQYF
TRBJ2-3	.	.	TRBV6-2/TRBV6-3	TGTGCCAGCAGTTCGGGAGAACCCACAGATACGCAGTATTTT	CASSSGEPTDTQYF
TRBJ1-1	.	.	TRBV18	TGTGCCAGCTCGGGGGACATGAACACTGAAGCTTTCTTT	CASSGDMNTEAFF
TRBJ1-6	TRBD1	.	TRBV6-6	TGTGCCAGCGGACAGGGAGCTTCAGTCCTCCACTTT	CASGQGASVLHF
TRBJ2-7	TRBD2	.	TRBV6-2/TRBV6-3	TGTGCCAGCAGTTCCGTCGGACTAGCAGTCGAGCAGTACTTC	CASSSVGLAVEQYF
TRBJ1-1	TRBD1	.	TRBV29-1	TGCAGCGTGACACAGGGGGCCACTGAAGCTTTCTTT	CSVTQGATEAFF
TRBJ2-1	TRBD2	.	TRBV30	TGTGCCTGGAGTGGGCTAGCGGGAGTGCTAGGTGAGCAGTTCTTC	CAWSGLAGVLGEQFF
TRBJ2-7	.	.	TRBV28	TGTGCCAGCAGTTTGGTGGGGGGGCCCTACGAGCAGTACTTC	CASSLVGGPYEQYF
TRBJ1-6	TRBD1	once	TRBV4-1	TGCGCCAGCAGCCTCCTTTCTCAGGGGGTAAATAATTCACCCCTCCACTTT	CASSLLSQGVNNSPLHF
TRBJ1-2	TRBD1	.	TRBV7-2	TGTGCCAGCAGTTTAACAAGCGGACAGGGGGCCGGTGGCTACACCTTC	CASSLTSGQGAGGYTF
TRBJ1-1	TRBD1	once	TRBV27	TGTGCCAGCAGCCCACAGGGGGCTGGTAATGAAGCTTTCTTT	CASSPQGAGNEAFF
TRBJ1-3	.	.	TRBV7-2	TGTGCCAGCAGTTACGGGGGGAGCTCTGGAAACACCATATATTTT	CASSYGGSSGNTIYF
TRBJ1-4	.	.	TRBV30	TGTGCCTGGAGTGTAAGTGGTACGAGATGGTCGGAAAAACTGTTTTTT	CAWSVSGTRWSEKLFF
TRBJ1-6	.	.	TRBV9	TGTGCCAGCAGCGCCGACGGGGGATCGGTGAATTCACCCCTCCACTTT	CASSADGGSVNSPLHF
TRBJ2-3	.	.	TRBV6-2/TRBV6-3	TGTGCCAGCAGTAGAACAGGTTCAGATACGCAGTATTTT	CASSRTGSDTQYF
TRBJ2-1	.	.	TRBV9	TGTGCCAGCAGCTATCGTGATATCCGCGATGAGCAGTTCTTC	CASSYRDIRDEQFF
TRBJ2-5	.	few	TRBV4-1	TGCGCCAGCAGCCAATATAACTCATATGAGACCCAGTACTTC	CASSQYNSYETQYF
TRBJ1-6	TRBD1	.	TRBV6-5	TGTGCCAGCAGCCAACAGGGGACTAATTCACCCCTCCACTTT	CASSQQGTNSPLHF
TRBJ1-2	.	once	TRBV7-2	TGTGCCAGCAGCTGGGACGTAAGGGGGGGCTACACCTTC	CASSWDVRGGYTF
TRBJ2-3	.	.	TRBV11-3	TGTGCCAGCAGCTTAGGCGGACGGGGAAGCACAGATACGCAGTATTTT	CASSLGGRGSTDTQYF
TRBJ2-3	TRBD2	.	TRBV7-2	TGTGCCAGCAGCTCACTAGCGGGAGCAGATACGCAGTATTTT	CASSSLAGADTQYF
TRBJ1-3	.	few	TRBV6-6	TGTGCCAGCAGTTACGAGGGCTCTGGAAACACCATATATTTT	CASSYEGSGNTIYF
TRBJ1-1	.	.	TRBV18	TGTGCCAGCTCACCCCTTGGGGGGACTGAAGCTTTCTTT	CASSPLGGTEAFF
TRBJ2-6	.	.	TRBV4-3	TGCGCCAGCAGCCAAGGGCAGGGCTCTGGGGCCAACGTCCTGACTTTC	CASSQGQGSGANVLTF
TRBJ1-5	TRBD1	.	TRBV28	TGTGCCAGCAGTTTACCCTTCAGGGGGACTAGCAATCAGCCCCAGCATTTT	CASSLPFRGTSNQPQHF
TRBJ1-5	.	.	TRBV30	TGTGCCTGGAGTGTACCGATAGGGGCGAATCAGCCCCAGCATTTT	CAWSVPIGANQPQHF
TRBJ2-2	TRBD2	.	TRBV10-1	TGCGCCAGCCCGAGACTAGCGGGAGGGCCGGGTGAGACCGGGGAGCTGTTTTTT	CASPRLAGGPGETGELFF
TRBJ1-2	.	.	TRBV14	TGTGCCAGCAGCCAAGATCCCCTATGGCGGTACGGTGGCTACACCTTC	CASSQDPLWRYGGYTF
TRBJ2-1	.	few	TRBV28	TGTGCCAGCAGTGACCCCCGGGACAAAGTCTACAATGAGCAGTTCTTC	CASSDPRDKVYNEQFF
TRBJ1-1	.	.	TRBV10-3	TGTGCCATCAGTGAGTGGGAAGGGGTGAACACTGAAGCTTTCTTT	CAISEWEGVNTEAFF
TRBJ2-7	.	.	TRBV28	TGTGCCAGCAGTTTACCAGGGGTCCCCACCTACGAGCAGTACTTC	CASSLPGVPTYEQYF
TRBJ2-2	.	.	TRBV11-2	TGTGCCAGCAGTCTCCGCGGAGTTTCTACCGGGGAGCTGTTTTTT	CASSLRGVSTGELFF
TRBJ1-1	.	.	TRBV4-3	TGCGCCAGCAGCGTAACCCCGACTCGGCCTGAAGCTTTCTTT	CASSVTPTRPEAFF
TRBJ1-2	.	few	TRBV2	TGTGCCAGCGAACCGGGACACGAGCTCGGTGGCTACACCTTC	CASEPGHELGGYTF
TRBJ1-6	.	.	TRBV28	TGTGCCAGCACCCCCAGTGGGGCAAGGAATTCACCCCTCCACTTT	CASTPSGARNSPLHF
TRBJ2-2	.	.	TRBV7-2	TGTGCCAGCAGGCAGGGCAGGCAAACCGGGGAGCTGTTTTTT	CASRQGRQTGELFF
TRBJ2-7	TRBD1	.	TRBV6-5	TGTGCCAGCAGTTACAAAGGACAGGCTGGCCACGAGCAGTACTTC	CASSYKGQAGHEQYF